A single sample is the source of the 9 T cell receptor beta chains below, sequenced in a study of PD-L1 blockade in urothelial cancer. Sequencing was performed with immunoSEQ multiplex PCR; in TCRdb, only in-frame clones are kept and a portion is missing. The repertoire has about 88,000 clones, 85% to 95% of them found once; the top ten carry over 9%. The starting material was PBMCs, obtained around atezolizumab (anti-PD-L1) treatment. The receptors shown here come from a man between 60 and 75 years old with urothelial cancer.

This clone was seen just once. The CDR3 reads CASSELAGGTNTGELFF. The CDR3 DNA sequence: TGTGCCAGCAGTGAATTGGCGGGGGGAACGAACACCGGGGAGCTGTTTTTT. V gene TRBV6-1 combines with J gene TRBJ2-2; TRBD2 aligns across 8 bases. V shed 2 bases, J shed 0 bases, and the junction held 5 bases outside the gene matches. This CDR3 region has 17 residues. Looked up from germline, CDR1 is MNHNS and CDR2 is SASEGT.

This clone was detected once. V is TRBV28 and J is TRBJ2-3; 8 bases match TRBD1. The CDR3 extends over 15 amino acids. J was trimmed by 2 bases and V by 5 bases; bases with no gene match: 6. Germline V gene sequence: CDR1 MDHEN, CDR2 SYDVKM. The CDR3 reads CASSRDRLNTDTQYF. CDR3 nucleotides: TGTGCCAGCAGTCGGGACAGGCTGAACACAGATACGCAGTATTTT.

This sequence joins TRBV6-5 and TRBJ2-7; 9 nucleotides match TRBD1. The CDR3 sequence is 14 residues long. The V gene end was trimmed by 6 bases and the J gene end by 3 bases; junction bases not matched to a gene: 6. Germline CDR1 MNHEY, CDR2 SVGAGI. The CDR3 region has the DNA TGTGCCAGCAGGCCTACAGGGGGCAGCTACGAGCAGTACTTC. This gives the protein CASRPTGGSYEQYF.

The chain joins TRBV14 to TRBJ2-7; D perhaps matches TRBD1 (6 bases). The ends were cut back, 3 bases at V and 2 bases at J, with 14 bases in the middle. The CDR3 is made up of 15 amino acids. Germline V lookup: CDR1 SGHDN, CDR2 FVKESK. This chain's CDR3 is CASSQGDTFTYEQYF. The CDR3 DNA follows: TGTGCCAGCAGCCAGGGGGACACTTTCACCTACGAGCAGTACTTC.

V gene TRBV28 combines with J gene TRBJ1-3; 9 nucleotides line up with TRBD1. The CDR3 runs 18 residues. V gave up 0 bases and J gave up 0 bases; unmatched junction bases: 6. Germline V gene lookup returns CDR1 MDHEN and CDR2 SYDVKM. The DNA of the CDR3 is TGTGCCAGCAGTTTATGGGGACAGGGTAGTCGCTCTGGAAACACCATATATTTT. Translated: CASSLWGQGSRSGNTIYF.

CDR3 in amino acids: CASSLGPQGGGNTIYF. The CDR3 DNA sequence: TGCGCCAGCAGCTTGGGACCCCAGGGTGGCGGAAACACCATATATTTT. V is TRBV5-1 and J is TRBJ1-3; weak D call: TRBD1 (5 bases). There are 16 residues in the CDR3. CDR1 and CDR2 (germline): SGHRS, YFSETQ. Trimming took off 0 bases at V and 4 bases at J, with 14 bases between the two ends.

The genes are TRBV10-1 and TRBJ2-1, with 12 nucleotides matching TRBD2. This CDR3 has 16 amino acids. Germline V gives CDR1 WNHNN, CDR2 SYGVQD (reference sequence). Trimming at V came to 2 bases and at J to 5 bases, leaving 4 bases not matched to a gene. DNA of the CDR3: TGCGCCAGCAGTGAGGCTAGCGGGAGGGCCCACAATGAGCAGTTCTTC. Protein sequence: CASSEASGRAHNEQFF.

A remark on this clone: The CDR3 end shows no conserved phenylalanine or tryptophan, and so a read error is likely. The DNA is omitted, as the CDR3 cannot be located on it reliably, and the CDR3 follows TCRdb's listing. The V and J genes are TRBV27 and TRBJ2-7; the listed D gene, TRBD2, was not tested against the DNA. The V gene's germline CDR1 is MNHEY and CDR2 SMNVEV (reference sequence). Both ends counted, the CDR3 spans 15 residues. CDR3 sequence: CASSLSSSSRERNGI.

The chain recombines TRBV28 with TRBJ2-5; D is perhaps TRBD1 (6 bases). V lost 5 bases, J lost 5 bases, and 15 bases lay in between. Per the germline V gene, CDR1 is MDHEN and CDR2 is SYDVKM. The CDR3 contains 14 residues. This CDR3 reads CASSRTGLGETQYF. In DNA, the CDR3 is TGTGCCAGCAGTCGAACAGGGTTGGGGGAGACCCAGTACTTC.